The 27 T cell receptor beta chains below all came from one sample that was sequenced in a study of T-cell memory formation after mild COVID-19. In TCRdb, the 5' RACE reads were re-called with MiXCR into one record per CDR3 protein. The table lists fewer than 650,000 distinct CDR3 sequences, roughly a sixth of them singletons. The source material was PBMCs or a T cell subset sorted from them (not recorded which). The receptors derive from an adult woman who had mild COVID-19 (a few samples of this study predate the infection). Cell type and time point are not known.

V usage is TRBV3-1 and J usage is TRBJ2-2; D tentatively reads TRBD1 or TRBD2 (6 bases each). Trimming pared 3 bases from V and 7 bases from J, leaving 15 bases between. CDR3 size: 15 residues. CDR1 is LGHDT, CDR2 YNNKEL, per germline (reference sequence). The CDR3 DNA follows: TGTGCCAGCAGCCACGGTCGGGGGCGAATCGGGGAGCTGTTTTTT. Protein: CASSHGRGRIGELFF.

The CDR3 is CASSLFGTGGDEQFF. The CDR3 DNA is TGTGCCAGCAGCTTATTCGGGACAGGGGGCGATGAGCAGTTCTTC. This chain links TRBV7-9 with TRBJ2-1; 12 nucleotides align to TRBD1. Germline V gene data show CDR1 as SEHNR and CDR2 as FQNEAQ (reference sequence). The CDR3 has 15 residues. Germline trimming cut 2 bases from V and 8 bases from J; bases unmatched to any gene: 4.

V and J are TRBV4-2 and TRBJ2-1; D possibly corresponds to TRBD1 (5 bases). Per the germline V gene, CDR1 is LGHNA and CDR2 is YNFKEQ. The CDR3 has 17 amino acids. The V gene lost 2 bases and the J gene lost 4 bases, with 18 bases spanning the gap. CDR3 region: CASSQNLDSTRYNEQFF. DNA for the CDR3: TGTGCCAGCAGCCAAAACCTCGACAGTACGCGATACAATGAGCAGTTCTTC.

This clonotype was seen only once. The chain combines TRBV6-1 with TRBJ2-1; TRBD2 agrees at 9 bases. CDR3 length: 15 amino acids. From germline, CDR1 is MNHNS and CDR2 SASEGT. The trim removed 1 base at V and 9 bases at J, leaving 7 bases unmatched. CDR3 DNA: TGTGCCAGCAGTGAAGTAGCGGGAGATGAGGGTGAGCAGTTCTTC. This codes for CASSEVAGDEGEQFF.

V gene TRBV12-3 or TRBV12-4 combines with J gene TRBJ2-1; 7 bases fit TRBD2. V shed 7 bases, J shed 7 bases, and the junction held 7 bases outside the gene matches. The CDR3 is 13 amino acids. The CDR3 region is CASKTGGGNEQFF. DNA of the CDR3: TGTGCCAGCAAGACGGGCGGGGGTAATGAGCAGTTCTTC.

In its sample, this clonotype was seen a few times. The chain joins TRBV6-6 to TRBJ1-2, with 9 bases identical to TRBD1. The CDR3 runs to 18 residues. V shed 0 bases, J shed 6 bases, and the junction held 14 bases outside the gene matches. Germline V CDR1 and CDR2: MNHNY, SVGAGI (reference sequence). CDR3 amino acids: CASSYSMGGDRVRNGYTF. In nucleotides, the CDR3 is TGTGCCAGCAGTTACTCGATGGGGGGGGACAGGGTGAGAAATGGCTACACCTTC.

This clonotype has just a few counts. CDR3 amino acids: CATAPGVNSPLHF. In nucleotides, the CDR3 is TGTGCCACCGCGCCGGGGGTTAATTCACCCCTCCACTTT. The gene calls are TRBV24-1 and TRBJ1-6, with D maybe TRBD1 (5 bases). This CDR3 region has 13 residues. Deletions cut 9 bases from V and 6 bases from J, with 11 bases between. Germline lookup yields CDR1 KGHDR and CDR2 SFDVKD.

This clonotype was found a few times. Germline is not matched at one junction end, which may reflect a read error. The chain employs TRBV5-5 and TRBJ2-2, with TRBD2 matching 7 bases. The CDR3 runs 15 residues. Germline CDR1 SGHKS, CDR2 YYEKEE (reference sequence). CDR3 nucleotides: TGTGCCAGCACCTTGGGGCTAGCGGTCACCGGGGAGCTGTTTTTT. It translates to CASTLGLAVTGELFF.

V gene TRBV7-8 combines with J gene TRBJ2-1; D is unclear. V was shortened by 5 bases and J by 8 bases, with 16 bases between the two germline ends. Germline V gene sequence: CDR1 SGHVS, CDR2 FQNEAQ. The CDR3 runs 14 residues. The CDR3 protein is CASSPRKGVHEQFF. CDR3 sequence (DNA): TGTGCCAGCAGCCCCCGTAAGGGTGTCCATGAGCAGTTCTTC.

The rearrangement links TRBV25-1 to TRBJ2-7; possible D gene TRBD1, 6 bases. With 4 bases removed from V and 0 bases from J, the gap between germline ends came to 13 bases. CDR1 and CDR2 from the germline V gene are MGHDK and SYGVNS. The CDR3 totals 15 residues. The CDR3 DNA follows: TGTGCCAGCAGTGTCCGGACAGTTATCTCCTACGAGCAGTACTTC. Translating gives CASSVRTVISYEQYF.

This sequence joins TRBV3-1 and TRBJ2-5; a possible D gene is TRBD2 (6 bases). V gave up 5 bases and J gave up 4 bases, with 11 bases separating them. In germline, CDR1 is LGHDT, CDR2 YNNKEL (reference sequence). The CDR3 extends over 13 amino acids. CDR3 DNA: TGTGCCAGCAGCACACTAGCAAGAGAGACCCAGTACTTC. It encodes CASSTLARETQYF.

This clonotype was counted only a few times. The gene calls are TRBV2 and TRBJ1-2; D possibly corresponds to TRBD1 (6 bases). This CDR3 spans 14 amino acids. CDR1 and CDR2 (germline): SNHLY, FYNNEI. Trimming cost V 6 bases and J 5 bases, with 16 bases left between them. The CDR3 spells CASRDSGRLYGYTF. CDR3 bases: TGTGCCAGCAGGGACAGTGGGCGCCTGTATGGCTACACCTTC.

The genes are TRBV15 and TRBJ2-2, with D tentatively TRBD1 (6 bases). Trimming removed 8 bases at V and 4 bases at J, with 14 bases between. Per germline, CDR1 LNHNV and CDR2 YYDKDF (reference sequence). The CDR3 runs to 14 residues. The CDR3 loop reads CATGIQGSTGELFF. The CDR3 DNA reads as TGTGCCACCGGGATACAGGGTTCCACCGGGGAGCTGTTTTTT. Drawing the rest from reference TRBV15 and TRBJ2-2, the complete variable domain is DAMVIQNPRYQVTQFGKPVTLSCSQTLNHNVMYWYQQKSSQAPKLLFHYYDKDFNNEADTPDNFQSRRPNTSFCFLDIRSPGLGDTAMYLCATGIQGSTGELFFGEGSRLTVL.

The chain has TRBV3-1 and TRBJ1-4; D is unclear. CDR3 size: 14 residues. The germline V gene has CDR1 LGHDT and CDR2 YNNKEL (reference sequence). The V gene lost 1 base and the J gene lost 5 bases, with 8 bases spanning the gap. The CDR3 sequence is CASSQVGLNEKLFF. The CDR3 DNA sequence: TGTGCCAGCAGCCAAGTTGGTCTGAATGAAAAACTGTTTTTT.

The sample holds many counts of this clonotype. The CDR3 loop reads CASSLGGTSLYNEQFF. CDR3 in DNA: TGCGCCAGCAGCTTGGGAGGGACTAGTTTATACAATGAGCAGTTCTTC. The rearrangement uses TRBV5-1 and TRBJ2-1, with 8 bases identical to TRBD2. V lost 0 bases to trimming and J lost 4 bases; unmatched junction nucleotides: 6. Germline loops: CDR1 SGHRS, CDR2 YFSETQ. The CDR3 length is 16 residues.

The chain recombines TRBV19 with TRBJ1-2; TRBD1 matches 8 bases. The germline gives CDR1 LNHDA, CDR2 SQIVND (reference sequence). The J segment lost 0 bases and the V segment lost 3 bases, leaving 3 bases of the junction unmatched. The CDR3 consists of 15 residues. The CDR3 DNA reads TGTGCCAGTAGTATCCAGGGGGCCGCTAACTATGGCTACACCTTC. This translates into CASSIQGAANYGYTF.

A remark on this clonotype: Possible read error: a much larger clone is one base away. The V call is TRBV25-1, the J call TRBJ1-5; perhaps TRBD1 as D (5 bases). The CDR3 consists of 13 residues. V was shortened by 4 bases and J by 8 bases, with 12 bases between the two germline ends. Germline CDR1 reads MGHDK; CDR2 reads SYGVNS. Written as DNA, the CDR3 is TGTGCCAGCAGTGGGCAGGGTGTTAAGCCCCAGCATTTT. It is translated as CASSGQGVKPQHF.

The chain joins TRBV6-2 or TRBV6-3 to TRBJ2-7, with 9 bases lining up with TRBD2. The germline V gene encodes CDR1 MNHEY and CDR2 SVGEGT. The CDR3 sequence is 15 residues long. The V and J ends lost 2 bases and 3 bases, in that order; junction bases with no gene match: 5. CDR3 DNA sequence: TGTGCCAGCAGTTACGGAGCGGGAGGACTCTACGAGCAGTACTTC. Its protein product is CASSYGAGGLYEQYF.

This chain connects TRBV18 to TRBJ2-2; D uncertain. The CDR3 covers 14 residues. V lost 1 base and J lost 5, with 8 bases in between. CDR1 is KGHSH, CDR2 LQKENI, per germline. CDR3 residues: CASSPRHETGELFF. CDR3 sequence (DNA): TGTGCCAGCTCACCACGTCACGAGACCGGGGAGCTGTTTTTT.

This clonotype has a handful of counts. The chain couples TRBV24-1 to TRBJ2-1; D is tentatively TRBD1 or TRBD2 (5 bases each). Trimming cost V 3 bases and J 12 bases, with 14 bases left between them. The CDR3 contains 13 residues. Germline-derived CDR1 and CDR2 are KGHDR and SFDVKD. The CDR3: CATSDPPGTGQFF. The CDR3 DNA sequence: TGTGCCACCAGTGATCCGCCCGGGACGGGGCAGTTCTTC.

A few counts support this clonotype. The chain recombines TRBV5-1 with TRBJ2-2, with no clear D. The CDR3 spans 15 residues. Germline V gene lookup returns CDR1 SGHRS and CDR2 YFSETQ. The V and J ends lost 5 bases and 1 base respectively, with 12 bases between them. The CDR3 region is CASRRSPENTGELFF. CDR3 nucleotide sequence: TGCGCCAGCAGACGGAGCCCCGAGAACACCGGGGAGCTGTTTTTT. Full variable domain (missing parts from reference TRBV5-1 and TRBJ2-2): KAGVTQTPRYLIKTRGQQVTLSCSPISGHRSVSWYQQTPGQGLQFLFEYFSETQRNKGNFPGRFSGRQFSNSRSEMNVSTLELGDSALYLCASRRSPENTGELFFGEGSRLTVL.

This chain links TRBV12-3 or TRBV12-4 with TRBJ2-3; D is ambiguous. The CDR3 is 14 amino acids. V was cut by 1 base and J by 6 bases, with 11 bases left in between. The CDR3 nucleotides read TGTGCCAGCAGTTTAGATCCCGGATTGGATACGCAGTATTTT. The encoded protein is CASSLDPGLDTQYF.

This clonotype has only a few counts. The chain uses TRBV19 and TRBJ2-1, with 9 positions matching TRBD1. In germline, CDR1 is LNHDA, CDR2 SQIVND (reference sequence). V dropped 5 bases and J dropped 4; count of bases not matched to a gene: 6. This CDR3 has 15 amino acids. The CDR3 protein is CASSVTGTGYNEQFF. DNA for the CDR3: TGTGCCAGTAGTGTCACCGGGACAGGGTACAATGAGCAGTTCTTC.

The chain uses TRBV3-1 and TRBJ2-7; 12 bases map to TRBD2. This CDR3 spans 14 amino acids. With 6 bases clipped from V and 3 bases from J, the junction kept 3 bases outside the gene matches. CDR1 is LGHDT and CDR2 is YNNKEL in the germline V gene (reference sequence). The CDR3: CASSRTSGDYEQYF. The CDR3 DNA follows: TGTGCCAGCAGTCGGACTAGCGGGGACTACGAGCAGTACTTC.

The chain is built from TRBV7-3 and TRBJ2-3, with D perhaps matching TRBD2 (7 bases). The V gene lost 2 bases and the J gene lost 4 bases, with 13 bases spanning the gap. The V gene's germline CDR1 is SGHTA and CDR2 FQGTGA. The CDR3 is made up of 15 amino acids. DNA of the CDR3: TGTGCCAGCAGCTTAGAGGGGGGAGGGGCAGATACGCAGTATTTT. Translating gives CASSLEGGGADTQYF.

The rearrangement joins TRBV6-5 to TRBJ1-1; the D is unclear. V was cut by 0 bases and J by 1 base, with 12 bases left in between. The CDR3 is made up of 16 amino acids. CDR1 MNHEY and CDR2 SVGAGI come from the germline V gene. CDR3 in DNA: TGTGCCAGCAGTTACTCGATTAATCTCCAGAACACTGAAGCTTTCTTT. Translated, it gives CASSYSINLQNTEAFF.

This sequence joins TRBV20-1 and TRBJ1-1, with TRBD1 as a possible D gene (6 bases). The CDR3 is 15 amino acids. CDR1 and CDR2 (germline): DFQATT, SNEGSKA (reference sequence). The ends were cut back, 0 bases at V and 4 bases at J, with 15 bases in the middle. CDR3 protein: CSARDVSGAGTEAFF. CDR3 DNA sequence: TGCAGTGCTAGAGATGTTTCAGGGGCGGGCACTGAAGCTTTCTTT.